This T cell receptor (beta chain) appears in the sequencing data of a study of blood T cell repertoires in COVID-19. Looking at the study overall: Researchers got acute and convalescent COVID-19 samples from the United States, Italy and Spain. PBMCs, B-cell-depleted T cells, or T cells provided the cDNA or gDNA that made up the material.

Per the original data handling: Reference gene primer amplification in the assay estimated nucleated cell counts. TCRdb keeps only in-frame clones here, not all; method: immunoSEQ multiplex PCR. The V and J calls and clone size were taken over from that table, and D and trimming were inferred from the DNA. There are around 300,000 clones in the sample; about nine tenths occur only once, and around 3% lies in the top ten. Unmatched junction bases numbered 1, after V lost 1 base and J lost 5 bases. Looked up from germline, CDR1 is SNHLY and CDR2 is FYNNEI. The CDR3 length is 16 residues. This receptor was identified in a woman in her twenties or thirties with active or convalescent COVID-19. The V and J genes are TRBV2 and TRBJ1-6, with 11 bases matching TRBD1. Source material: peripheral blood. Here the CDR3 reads CASSEGTGGNNSPLHF. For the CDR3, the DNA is TGTGCCAGCAGTGAAGGGACAGGGGGCAATAATTCACCCCTCCACTTT. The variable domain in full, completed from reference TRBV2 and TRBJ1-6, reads EPEVTQTPSHQVTQMGQEVILRCVPISNHLYFYWYRQILGQKVEFLVSFYNNEISEKSEIFDDQFSVERPDGSNFTLKIRSTKLEDSAMYFCASSEGTGGNNSPLHFGNGTRLTVT.